These 18 T cell receptor beta chains were all obtained from the same sample, sequenced in a study of blood T cell repertoires in COVID-19 (TCRdb year 2020). Libraries were made using the immunoSEQ multiplex PCR assay. TCRdb limited this immuneACCESS table to in-frame rearrangements with V and J called. A share of clones is missing; checked studies link under half to unresolved V genes, and the rest is unexplained. The sample table holds approximately 40,000 clones, of which roughly 90% were seen once. 5.5% to 7.5% of the sample is taken by the ten largest. The sequenced material came from peripheral blood. The source of these receptors is a human donor in a cohort sampled during active COVID-19.

The chain employs TRBV3-1 (or the pseudogene TRBV3-2) and TRBJ1-1; TRBD1 matches 8 bases. Germline CDR1 LGHDT, CDR2 YNNKEL (reference sequence). The CDR3 covers 15 residues. J lost 4 bases, V lost 5 bases, and 9 bases had no gene match. In nucleotides, the CDR3 is TGTGCCAGCAGCGCTCCGGCAGGGGGCCGCACTGAAGCTTTCTTT. Amino acids: CASSAPAGGRTEAFF.

This chain uses TRBV3-1 (or the pseudogene TRBV3-2) with TRBJ2-7; the match to TRBD2 covers 15 bases. Per the germline V gene, CDR1 is LGHDT and CDR2 is YNNKEL (reference sequence). The CDR3 is 15 amino acids. V dropped 6 bases and J dropped 3; count of bases not matched to a gene: 3. The CDR3 sequence is CASRGTSGGFYEQYF. Here the CDR3 DNA reads TGTGCCAGCAGGGGGACTAGCGGGGGGTTCTACGAGCAGTACTTC.

CDR3 in DNA: TGTGCCAGCAGCCGACAGGGAGAACTGTTTTTT. It encodes CASSRQGELFF. This sequence joins TRBV3-1 (or the pseudogene TRBV3-2) and TRBJ1-4, with TRBD1 matching 7 bases. The V gene's germline CDR1 is LGHDT and CDR2 YNNKEL (reference sequence). With 4 bases clipped from V and 12 bases from J, the junction kept 2 bases outside the gene matches. CDR3 length equals 11 residues.

The chain employs TRBV7-2 and TRBJ2-7; 7 bases agree with TRBD1. V lost 1 base to trimming and J lost 2 bases; unmatched junction nucleotides: 5. This CDR3 region has 15 residues. CDR1 and CDR2 (germline): SGHTA, FQGNSA. CDR3 amino acids: CASSLGGGYAYEQYF. CDR3 DNA sequence: TGTGCCAGCAGCTTAGGAGGGGGCTACGCCTACGAGCAGTACTTC.

This clone was observed a few times. The chain couples TRBV29-1 to TRBJ1-1; 9 bases agree with TRBD1. Germline-derived CDR1 and CDR2 are SQVTM and ANQGSEA. V was pared by 5 bases and J by 6 bases, with 10 bases of the junction left unmatched. The CDR3 sequence is 14 residues long. The CDR3 sequence is CSVQRTGGAAEAFF. The DNA of the CDR3 is TGCAGCGTTCAACGAACAGGGGGCGCCGCTGAAGCTTTCTTT.

The CDR3 region is CASSIGQVDPYEQYF. The CDR3 coding sequence is TGTGCCAGCAGCATCGGACAGGTGGACCCCTACGAGCAGTACTTC. This chain uses TRBV2 with TRBJ2-7, with 7 bases aligning to TRBD1. CDR3 length: 15 residues. Germline CDR1 reads SNHLY; CDR2 reads FYNNEI. J was trimmed by 2 bases and V by 6 bases; bases with no gene match: 10.

Written as DNA, the CDR3 is TGTGCCAGTAGCCCTCTTGCCGGGACAGTGAACACTGAAGCTTTCTTT. Translating gives CASSPLAGTVNTEAFF. The chain uses TRBV19 and TRBJ1-1; 7 bases map to TRBD1. J lost 0 bases, V lost 6 bases, and 10 bases had no gene match. The length of the CDR3 is 16 residues. Germline-derived CDR1 and CDR2 are LNHDA and SQIVND (reference sequence).

This sequence joins TRBV11-2 and TRBJ2-5; 8 bases line up with TRBD1. Germline V lookup: CDR1 SGHAT, CDR2 FQNNGV. The CDR3 extends over 13 amino acids. Trimming took 2 bases from V and 4 from J; bases not matched to a gene: 0. This chain's CDR3 is CASSLQGAETQYF. DNA of the CDR3: TGTGCCAGCAGCTTACAGGGGGCAGAGACCCAGTACTTC.

The chain has TRBV19 and TRBJ2-7; TRBD2 matches 11 bases. With 5 bases clipped from V and 2 bases from J, the junction kept 5 bases outside the gene matches. CDR3 length: 15 residues. Germline assignment: CDR1 LNHDA and CDR2 SQIVND (reference sequence). The DNA of the CDR3 is TGTGCCAGTAGTGTCACTAGCGGGAGAACCTACGAGCAGTACTTC. Encoded protein: CASSVTSGRTYEQYF.

The table lists this clone with a few counts. The CDR3 coding sequence is TGTGCCAGCAGCCCCGGGTCGCGGGGGGTGCAAAATTCACCCCTCCACTTT. Protein: CASSPGSRGVQNSPLHF. The V gene is TRBV5-6, the J gene TRBJ1-6, with D perhaps TRBD1 (5 bases). Trimming cost V 4 bases and J 7 bases, with 21 bases left between them. Germline V CDR1 and CDR2: SGHDT, YYEEEE. This CDR3 is built from 17 residues.

This clone was recorded only once. The chain is built from TRBV5-1 and TRBJ2-3; tentative D call: TRBD1 (5 bases). CDR3 length: 13 amino acids. Trimming removed 3 bases from V and 3 bases from J, with 8 bases in between. Germline V gene lookup returns CDR1 SGHRS and CDR2 YFSETQ. Here the CDR3 reads CASSSRQTDTQYF. Written as DNA, the CDR3 is TGCGCCAGCAGCTCCCGACAGACAGATACGCAGTATTTT.

The chain couples TRBV4-1 to TRBJ2-5, with no clear D. The CDR3 extends over 15 amino acids. Germline V CDR1 and CDR2: MGHRA, YSYEKL. Trimming removed 0 bases at V and 2 bases at J, with 10 bases between. CDR3 coding DNA: TGCGCCAGCAGCCAAGATTCCCTAAATCAAGAGACCCAGTACTTC. Protein product: CASSQDSLNQETQYF.

The chain recombines TRBV4-2 with TRBJ1-5; the D gene is possibly TRBD1 (5 bases). The CDR3 is 16 amino acids. V lost 0 bases and J 4 bases, leaving 13 bases between the germline ends. Germline lookup yields CDR1 LGHNA and CDR2 YNFKEQ. CDR3 amino acids: CASSQDEGRGNQPQHF. The DNA for the CDR3 is TGTGCCAGCAGCCAAGATGAGGGGAGGGGAAATCAGCCCCAGCATTTT.

V gene TRBV7-2 combines with J gene TRBJ2-7; D possibly corresponds to TRBD1 (5 bases). CDR3 length: 15 amino acids. V was cut by 1 base and J by 4 bases, with 14 bases left in between. Germline V lookup: CDR1 SGHTA, CDR2 FQGNSA. In DNA form, the CDR3 reads TGTGCCAGCAGCTTAGAATGGCAGGGCGGTTACGAGCAGTACTTC. Residues: CASSLEWQGGYEQYF.

The CDR3 region has the DNA TGTGCCAGCTCACAGGACAGGGGATACACTGAAGCTTTCTTT. Protein sequence: CASSQDRGYTEAFF. V is TRBV18 and J is TRBJ1-1; 9 bases are shared with TRBD1. In germline, CDR1 is KGHSH, CDR2 LQKENI. V lost 4 bases to trimming and J lost 3 bases; unmatched junction nucleotides: 3. This CDR3 has 14 residues.

This clone was seen just once. The chain carries TRBV7-9 and TRBJ2-7; 7 bases are a match to TRBD2. The V and J ends lost 1 base and 9 bases, in that order; junction bases with no gene match: 12. Germline loops: CDR1 SEHNR, CDR2 FQNEAQ (reference sequence). CDR3 size: 15 residues. CDR3 sequence reads: CASSLEISGPLRQYF. The CDR3, as DNA: TGTGCCAGCAGCTTAGAGATTAGCGGGCCCCTACGGCAGTACTTC.

V is TRBV24-1 and J is TRBJ1-2; D is possibly TRBD1 (5 bases). With 8 bases removed from V and 2 bases from J, the gap between germline ends came to 11 bases. CDR1 and CDR2 from the germline V gene are KGHDR and SFDVKD. This CDR3 has 13 residues. The CDR3 coding sequence is TGTGCCACCAAGCCGGGGGAAAACTATGGCTACACCTTC. This encodes CATKPGENYGYTF.

This rearrangement joins TRBV2 to TRBJ2-5; D gene ambiguous. CDR3 size: 11 residues. Looked up from germline, CDR1 is SNHLY and CDR2 is FYNNEI. V gave up 7 bases and J gave up 1 base, with 4 bases separating them. The CDR3 sequence: CASTSQETQYF. The CDR3 DNA reads as TGTGCCAGCACGTCCCAAGAGACCCAGTACTTC.